The sequence of this T cell receptor (beta chain) was determined in a study of T cell responses to AZD1222 COVID-19 vaccine. Study findings and constraints: Donors were largely white British and mainly female; clonal diversity was possibly underestimated. At 160-218 and 743-854, vaccine-associated CD4 TCRs were dominant, and they spanned spike. Reportedly, nearly half of unique spike TCRs recognized epitopes outside B.1.351/B.1.1.7 mutations. The study found Spike-specific TCR breadth and depth rose after two AZD1222 doses.

Comment on this clone: Its target is unknown.

Measured with immunoSEQ multiplex PCR; TCRdb has only the in-frame clones, and not every one. The data show 200,000 or so clones, more than 85% seen once. Trimming removed 4 bases from V and 8 bases from J, with 12 bases in between. CDR3 length: 13 residues. Germline-derived CDR1 and CDR2 are MGHRA and YSYEKL. The J gene is TRBJ2-1, the V gene TRBV4-1; no definite D call. The receptor was isolated from an adult in good health. The sequencing here drew on peripheral blood, taken on day 0 of MenACWY control vaccination. DNA of the CDR3: TGCGCCAGCAGCCTGCGTCCAGAGGATGAGCAGTTCTTC. This gives the protein CASSLRPEDEQFF.